Each of the 28 T cell receptor beta chains below was sequenced from the same sample in a study of identifying expanded T cells in peripheral blood. The data were produced by immunoSEQ multiplex PCR, yet TCRdb's version contains in-frame clones alone and is incomplete. The table lists 100,000 to 150,000 clones, 75% to 90% of them singletons, with 3% to 4% in the top ten. Material for sequencing was blood. Receptor source: a person aged 18-70 years in good health.

This clone has a handful of counts. The rearrangement joins TRBV30 to TRBJ2-5; 9 nucleotides agree with TRBD1. V lost 0 bases, J lost 5 bases, and 1 base stayed unmatched. Germline CDR1 reads GTSNPN; CDR2 reads SVGIG (reference sequence). There are 13 residues in the CDR3. In DNA, the CDR3 is TGTGCCTGGAGTGTGGGACAGGGTGAGACCCAGTACTTC. Translation: CAWSVGQGETQYF. The whole variable domain, remainder taken from reference TRBV30 and TRBJ2-5, is SQTIHQWPATLVQPVGSPLSLECTVEGTSNPNLYWYRQAAGRGLQLLFYSVGIGQISSEVPQNLSASRPQDRQFILSSKKLLLSDSGFYLCAWSVGQGETQYFGPGTRLLVL.

Only a few counts were recorded for this clone. V usage is TRBV11-3 and J usage is TRBJ1-1, with D tentatively TRBD1 (5 bases). The germline V and J ends were trimmed by 1 base and 8 bases, with 20 bases remaining between them. The germline V gene has CDR1 SGHNT and CDR2 YENEEA. This CDR3 comprises 16 residues. CDR3 in amino acids: CASSLGGVGFIAEAFF. The CDR3 nucleotides are TGTGCCAGCAGCTTAGGAGGGGTGGGCTTCATCGCGGAAGCTTTCTTT.

The CDR3, as DNA: TGCGCCAGCAGCCAAGACAGGGGGCGCCGGACTGAAGCTTTCTTT. It is translated as CASSQDRGRRTEAFF. J is TRBJ1-1 and V is TRBV4-3, with 8 positions matching TRBD1. V dropped 0 bases and J dropped 5; count of bases not matched to a gene: 5. The CDR3 is made up of 15 amino acids. Germline values: CDR1 LGHNA, CDR2 YSLEER.

This clone was picked up a small number of times. The rearrangement uses TRBV5-1 and TRBJ1-2; D might be TRBD1 (6 bases). Trimming took off 1 base at V and 0 bases at J, with 16 bases between the two ends. CDR3 length: 17 amino acids. CDR1 and CDR2 from the germline V gene are SGHRS and YFSETQ. The CDR3 region has the DNA TGCGCCAGCAGCTTGAGGGGGGGTCCAACCACTAACTATGGCTACACCTTC. Amino acids: CASSLRGGPTTNYGYTF.

CDR3 protein: CASSLNQGGYGYTF. The CDR3 nucleotides are TGTGCCAGCAGCCTAAACCAGGGAGGCTATGGCTACACCTTC. J is TRBJ1-2 and V is TRBV9, with D perhaps matching TRBD1 (5 bases). CDR1 and CDR2 (germline): SGDLS, YYNGEE. V shed 4 bases and J shed 4 bases, with 14 bases lying between them. The CDR3 extends over 14 amino acids.

J is TRBJ1-4 and V is TRBV4-3; the D gene is possibly TRBD1 (6 bases). Germline-derived CDR1 and CDR2 are LGHNA and YSLEER. The CDR3 is made up of 15 amino acids. V was cut by 5 bases and J by 3 bases, with 13 bases left in between. CDR3 amino acids: CASSDGEGANEKLFF. The CDR3 bases are TGCGCCAGCAGCGACGGGGAGGGGGCTAATGAAAAACTGTTTTTT.

This clone was seen once. The chain joins TRBV7-2 to TRBJ2-1; D gene ambiguous. V was shortened by 5 bases and J by 6 bases, with 11 bases between the two germline ends. Looked up from germline, CDR1 is SGHTA and CDR2 is FQGNSA. This CDR3 region has 13 residues. CDR3: CASSPEIRNEQFF. As DNA, the CDR3 is TGTGCCAGCAGCCCGGAGATTCGCAATGAGCAGTTCTTC.

The chain recombines TRBV6-5 with TRBJ2-3, with D possibly being TRBD2 (6 bases). V shed 5 bases and J shed 5 bases, with 11 bases lying between them. Germline V lookup: CDR1 MNHEY, CDR2 SVGAGI. CDR3 length: 13 residues. CDR3 DNA: TGTGCCAGCAGTCATGGGGGGAAAGATACGCAGTATTTT. As protein: CASSHGGKDTQYF.

The chain employs TRBV10-3 and TRBJ2-7, with a weak D call TRBD2 (6 bases). Per germline, CDR1 ENHRY and CDR2 SYGVKD. The CDR3 extends over 15 amino acids. V lost 0 bases and J 3 bases, leaving 12 bases between the germline ends. CDR3 sequence reads: CAISESGGAYYEQYF. As DNA, the CDR3 is TGTGCCATCAGTGAGTCGGGCGGGGCCTACTACGAGCAGTACTTC.

The chain carries TRBV4-3 and TRBJ1-6, with no clear D. The CDR3 is 16 residues long. The V end lost 0 bases, the J end lost 3 bases, and 9 bases lay between the germline ends. The germline CDR1 and CDR2 sequences are LGHNA and YSLEER. CDR3 sequence: CASSQDPYSYNSPLHF. CDR3 in DNA: TGCGCCAGCAGCCAAGATCCGTACAGCTATAATTCACCCCTCCACTTT.

The genes are TRBV5-4 and TRBJ1-1, with D hard to call. The length of the CDR3 is 12 residues. Trimming removed 0 bases at V and 6 bases at J, with 6 bases between. The germline V gene encodes CDR1 SGHNT and CDR2 YYREEE (reference sequence). In DNA, the CDR3 is TGTGCCAGCAGCTTGGAGGCAGCTGAAGCTTTCTTT. Amino acid sequence: CASSLEAAEAFF. The full variable domain, rest sourced from reference TRBV5-4 and TRBJ1-1, is ETGVTQSPTHLIKTRGQQVTLRCSSQSGHNTVSWYQQALGQGPQFIFQYYREEENGRGNFPPRFSGLQFPNYSSELNVNALELDDSALYLCASSLEAAEAFFGQGTRLTVV.

J is TRBJ1-1 and V is TRBV7-9; D perhaps matches TRBD1 (5 bases). Between the trimmed V and J ends, which lost 1 base and 9 bases, there was a span of 15 bases. Germline V gene sequence: CDR1 SEHNR, CDR2 FQNEAQ (reference sequence). The length of the CDR3 is 14 residues. CDR3 in amino acids: CASSLGGTREKAFF. The CDR3 DNA sequence: TGTGCCAGCAGCTTAGGTGGGACGAGGGAAAAAGCTTTCTTT.

This chain links TRBV6-5 with TRBJ2-7; TRBD2 matches 7 bases. This CDR3 spans 15 amino acids. V shed 6 bases, J shed 3 bases, and the junction held 11 bases outside the gene matches. Germline CDR1 is MNHEY and CDR2 is SVGAGI. The DNA of the CDR3 is TGTGCCAGCAGCTCGGGGGGAGTTTTAATCTACGAGCAGTACTTC. The encoded protein is CASSSGGVLIYEQYF.

The J gene is TRBJ1-2, the V gene TRBV10-2, with 7 bases identical to TRBD1. CDR1 is WSHSY, CDR2 SAAADI, per germline. J gave up 4 bases and V 6 bases, and 8 bases lay outside the gene matches. The CDR3 length is 14 residues. DNA of the CDR3: TGCGCCAGCAGGGACGACAGGGAACTCTATGGCTACACCTTC. It yields the protein CASRDDRELYGYTF.

This chain connects TRBV4-3 to TRBJ1-2, with D maybe TRBD1 (5 bases). This CDR3 spans 14 amino acids. Trimming removed 4 bases at V and 8 bases at J, with 17 bases between. Germline CDR1 and CDR2: LGHNA and YSLEER. CDR3 region: CASSPGNQGRGYTF. In DNA, the CDR3 is TGCGCCAGCAGCCCAGGAAATCAGGGAAGGGGCTACACCTTC.

The V gene is TRBV6-5, the J gene TRBJ1-4, with a tentative D call TRBD1 (5 bases). Trimming left V 7 bases short and J 6 bases short, with 18 bases between. The CDR3 is 15 residues long. Germline V gene lookup returns CDR1 MNHEY and CDR2 SVGAGI. The CDR3 protein is CASTPAGGRDEKLFF. DNA of the CDR3: TGTGCCAGCACCCCCGCTGGGGGACGCGATGAAAAACTGTTTTTT.

The rearrangement links TRBV5-1 to TRBJ1-2, with no clear D. This CDR3 region has 12 residues. V lost 4 bases to trimming and J lost 6 bases, with 10 bases between them. Germline lookup yields CDR1 SGHRS and CDR2 YFSETQ. This chain's CDR3 is CASSPSMDGYTF. The CDR3 nucleotides read TGCGCCAGCAGCCCAAGTATGGATGGCTACACCTTC.

This chain connects TRBV27 to TRBJ2-3; 9 bases fit TRBD1. This CDR3 is built from 13 residues. V shed 8 bases and J 3 bases; nucleotides not matched to a gene: 3. Germline V lookup: CDR1 MNHEY, CDR2 SMNVEV (reference sequence). Written as DNA, the CDR3 is TGTGCCAGCTCGGGACAGGGAACAGATACGCAGTATTTT. It translates to CASSGQGTDTQYF.

This clone was picked up one time. The CDR3 DNA is TGTGCCAGCTCTTTCAGGTTTCTTTCGGGACAGAGAGGCCCGGGGGAAGCTTTCTTT. Its protein is CASSFRFLSGQRGPGEAFF. This chain joins TRBV18 and TRBJ1-1; TRBD1 aligns across 7 bases. J was trimmed by 8 bases and V by 6 bases; bases with no gene match: 27. The germline V gene has CDR1 KGHSH and CDR2 LQKENI. This CDR3 is 19 amino acids long.

The V call is TRBV11-3, the J call TRBJ2-7; D not certain. The CDR3 covers 12 residues. Germline V CDR1 and CDR2: SGHNT, YENEEA. Trimming cost V 6 bases and J 7 bases, with 13 bases left between them. The CDR3 spells CASRSSSREQYF. The CDR3 coding sequence is TGTGCCAGCAGATCTTCGTCGCGGGAGCAGTACTTC.

This clone turned up a few times. The chain recombines TRBV15 with TRBJ2-1; 8 bases line up with TRBD2. V lost 10 bases to trimming and J lost 4 bases; unmatched junction nucleotides: 6. From germline, CDR1 is LNHNV and CDR2 YYDKDF (reference sequence). CDR3 length equals 13 residues. CDR3 in DNA: TGTGCCAGTGCGGGGGGTCGGTACAATGAGCAGTTCTTC. Translation gives CASAGGRYNEQFF.

A word on this clone: Other DNA sequences within the sample encode an identical CDR3. J is TRBJ2-7 and V is TRBV10-3; D might be TRBD1 or TRBD2, each matching 5 bases. The V end lost 2 bases, the J end lost 0 bases, and 8 bases lay between the germline ends. The CDR3 is 14 amino acids. Germline CDR1 reads ENHRY; CDR2 reads SYGVKD. The CDR3 DNA reads as TGTGCCATCAGTGAGGCCGGGGCCTCCTACGAGCAGTACTTC. Encoded protein: CAISEAGASYEQYF.

V is TRBV10-3 and J is TRBJ1-2, with D possibly matching TRBD1 (6 bases). The CDR3 is made up of 16 amino acids. The germline gives CDR1 ENHRY, CDR2 SYGVKD. V shed 2 bases and J shed 6 bases, with 19 bases lying between them. The CDR3 DNA sequence: TGTGCCATCAGTGAGCCAGCAAGAGAAAGGACAGATGGCTACACCTTC. Translated: CAISEPARERTDGYTF.

The count of this clone is one. The chain recombines TRBV7-3 with TRBJ1-6; maybe TRBD1 (5 bases). V was trimmed by 2 bases and J by 6 bases, leaving 8 bases between them. Germline CDR1 reads SGHTA; CDR2 reads FQGTGA. The CDR3 is made up of 14 amino acids. CDR3 nucleotides: TGTGCCAGCAGCTTAGGGGCAGCTAATTCACCCCTCCACTTT. Encoded protein: CASSLGAANSPLHF.

This rearrangement joins TRBV10-3 to TRBJ1-1, with D possibly being TRBD1 (5 bases). Germline CDR1 and CDR2: ENHRY and SYGVKD. V was trimmed by 0 bases and J by 1 base, leaving 12 bases between them. The length of the CDR3 is 16 residues. In DNA, the CDR3 is TGTGCCATCAGTGAGTCGACGGGGCGAGGGAACACTGAAGCTTTCTTT. This sequence encodes CAISESTGRGNTEAFF.

The V gene is TRBV19, the J gene TRBJ1-2; maybe TRBD1 (5 bases). CDR1 and CDR2 from the germline V gene are LNHDA and SQIVND (reference sequence). Trimming took off 6 bases at V and 7 bases at J, with 12 bases between the two ends. This CDR3 is built from 12 residues. The CDR3 protein is CASRGPGSGYTF. Written as DNA, the CDR3 is TGTGCCAGTAGGGGGCCCGGCAGTGGCTACACCTTC.

The chain is built from TRBV7-8 and TRBJ1-2, with D unresolved. In germline, CDR1 is SGHVS, CDR2 FQNEAQ. The CDR3 is 11 residues long. The V end was cut by 1 base, the J end by 7 bases, with 4 bases between. CDR3 sequence reads: CASSLVGGYTF. CDR3 nucleotide sequence: TGTGCCAGCAGCTTAGTAGGTGGCTACACCTTC.

The chain uses TRBV6-5 and TRBJ1-1; D unresolved. The CDR3 sequence is 15 residues long. V dropped 2 bases and J dropped 8 bases, with 18 bases sitting between them. Germline CDR1 and CDR2: MNHEY and SVGAGI. Written as DNA, the CDR3 is TGTGCCAGCAGTTACCCTCCGGGAGGCCGCTCCGAAGCTTTCTTT. It codes for CASSYPPGGRSEAFF.